These 28 T cell receptor beta chains share one sample of origin, sequenced in a study of cytomegalovirus exposure and HLA in healthy donors. The PCR ran on 60 Vbeta and 13 Jbeta primers. The repertoire was sequenced with immunoSEQ multiplex PCR; TCRdb's copy has only in-frame clones and lacks some. Altogether about 220,000 clones are present, roughly 80% being singletons, with the ten largest covering 5.5% to 7.5%. Sequenced input: PBMCs. These receptors were obtained from a middle-aged man in good health and CMV-seropositive.

V usage is TRBV7-8 and J usage is TRBJ2-3, with a weak D call TRBD1 (6 bases). The CDR3 is 13 residues long. Germline V CDR1 and CDR2: SGHVS, FQNEAQ. With 3 bases removed from V and 10 bases from J, the gap between germline ends came to 14 bases. The CDR3 DNA is TGTGCCAGCAGCTTCAGACAGGTTGTAGCGCAGTATTTT. Translation: CASSFRQVVAQYF.

The chain links TRBV6-1 to TRBJ1-1; D may be TRBD1 (6 bases). The germline V gene encodes CDR1 MNHNS and CDR2 SASEGT. Trimming took off 1 base at V and 5 bases at J, with 14 bases between the two ends. The CDR3 contains 15 residues. CDR3 DNA sequence: TGTGCCAGCAGTGAAGGAGGTTGGGGGCGGACTGAAGCTTTCTTT. Its translation: CASSEGGWGRTEAFF.

CDR3 region: CASSYMGLAGHRGYTF. The CDR3 nucleotides are TGTGCCAGCAGTTATATGGGACTAGCGGGACACCGTGGCTACACCTTC. V and J are TRBV6-5 and TRBJ1-2; a weak D match, TRBD1 (6 bases). V lost 3 bases, J lost 7 bases, and 21 bases lay in between. The CDR3 runs 16 residues. CDR1 and CDR2 (germline): MNHEY, SVGAGI.

This clone appeared a single time. The chain combines TRBV6-5 with TRBJ2-7, with TRBD1 identical over 7 bases. The CDR3 has 15 residues. Germline CDR1 MNHEY, CDR2 SVGAGI. V shed 2 bases, J shed 0 bases, and the junction held 4 bases outside the gene matches. The CDR3 bases are TGTGCCAGCAGTTACCCCAGGGGGAGCTCCTACGAGCAGTACTTC. It encodes CASSYPRGSSYEQYF.

The chain recombines TRBV6-6 with TRBJ1-5; D ambiguous. Per the germline V gene, CDR1 is MNHNY and CDR2 is SVGAGI (reference sequence). This CDR3 has 13 amino acids. V lost 2 bases to trimming and J lost 6 bases, with 8 bases between them. The CDR3 DNA sequence: TGTGCCAGCAGTTACCTGGGAGTTCAGCCCCAGCATTTT. The encoded protein is CASSYLGVQPQHF.

The chain couples TRBV7-3 to TRBJ2-1, with 11 bases matching TRBD2. Trimming took 3 bases from V and 4 from J; bases not matched to a gene: 8. Germline V gene data show CDR1 as SGHTA and CDR2 as FQGTGA. The CDR3 covers 17 residues. The DNA of the CDR3 is TGTGCCAGCAGCTTCGCCGGGACTAGCGGTAAATACAATGAGCAGTTCTTC. It is translated as CASSFAGTSGKYNEQFF. The full variable domain, its missing parts supplied by reference TRBV7-3 and TRBJ2-1, is GAGVSQTPSNKVTEKGKYVELRCDPISGHTALYWYRQSLGQGPEFLIYFQGTGAADDSGLPNDRFFAVRPEGSVSTLKIQRTERGDSAVYLCASSFAGTSGKYNEQFFGPGTRLTVL.

This clone has a handful of counts. The rearrangement links TRBV2 to TRBJ2-5; D unresolved. Deletions cut 4 bases from V and 3 bases from J, with 6 bases between. CDR1 SNHLY and CDR2 FYNNEI come from the germline V gene. This CDR3 region has 12 residues. The CDR3 reads CASSVHEETQYF. The CDR3 DNA sequence: TGTGCCAGCAGTGTACACGAAGAGACCCAGTACTTC.

On this clone itself: Other nucleotide sequences in the sample specify the same CDR3. V is TRBV5-6 and J is TRBJ2-1; tentatively, D is TRBD2 (6 bases). There are 14 residues in the CDR3. Trimming removed 0 bases from V and 3 bases from J, with 7 bases in between. The germline V gene has CDR1 SGHDT and CDR2 YYEEEE. The CDR3 loop is CASSLGRGYNEQFF. CDR3 bases: TGTGCCAGCAGCTTGGGGCGGGGCTACAATGAGCAGTTCTTC.

This chain connects TRBV11-1 to TRBJ2-1; D perhaps matches TRBD1 (5 bases). Germline CDR1 reads SGHAT; CDR2 reads FQDESV (reference sequence). The CDR3 runs 12 residues. V gave up 1 base and J gave up 8 bases, with 6 bases separating them. CDR3 sequence: CASSLDRYEQFF. CDR3 DNA: TGTGCCAGCAGCTTAGACAGGTATGAGCAGTTCTTC.

The rearrangement joins TRBV6-5 to TRBJ2-7; the D is unclear. Trimming removed 2 bases from V and 0 bases from J, with 11 bases in between. CDR1 is MNHEY and CDR2 is SVGAGI in the germline V gene. The CDR3 runs to 15 residues. The CDR3: CASSYGSYSSYEQYV. CDR3 DNA: TGTGCCAGCAGTTACGGTTCCTACAGCTCCTACGAGCAGTACGTC.

The chain combines TRBV6-5 with TRBJ2-1; TRBD1 aligns across 8 bases. V shed 0 bases, J shed 8 bases, and the junction held 6 bases outside the gene matches. This CDR3 region has 15 residues. From germline, CDR1 is MNHEY and CDR2 SVGAGI. CDR3 loop: CASSYSAGGLYEQFF. CDR3 in DNA: TGTGCCAGCAGTTACTCGGCAGGGGGCCTATATGAGCAGTTCTTC.

This chain links TRBV6-1 with TRBJ1-5, with D possibly TRBD1 on 6 matching bases. Germline CDR1 and CDR2: MNHNS and SASEGT. V gave up 6 bases and J gave up 7 bases, with 13 bases separating them. The CDR3 totals 13 residues. Written as DNA, the CDR3 is TGTGCCAGCAGAGCACAGGGCAGGCAGCCCCAGCATTTT. Translation: CASRAQGRQPQHF.

This clone appeared a few times. V usage is TRBV9 and J usage is TRBJ2-2; the D gene is possibly TRBD1 (6 bases). The length of the CDR3 is 17 residues. The germline V gene encodes CDR1 SGDLS and CDR2 YYNGEE. V gave up 4 bases and J gave up 4 bases, with 20 bases separating them. Here the CDR3 reads CASSLGPDSQSTGELFF. CDR3 DNA: TGTGCCAGCAGCCTGGGACCGGACAGTCAATCCACCGGGGAGCTGTTTTTT.

The chain links TRBV7-9 to TRBJ2-7; 10 bases fit TRBD1. The trim removed 5 bases at V and 4 bases at J, leaving 8 bases unmatched. Germline V lookup: CDR1 SEHNR, CDR2 FQNEAQ (reference sequence). The CDR3 length is 15 residues. In DNA, the CDR3 is TGTGCCAGCAGCCCCGGGACAGGGGACCTTTACGAGCAGTACGTC. Translating it yields CASSPGTGDLYEQYV.

The chain joins TRBV7-7 to TRBJ2-1; 11 bases align to TRBD2. Germline loops: CDR1 SSHAT, CDR2 FNYEAQ (reference sequence). The V segment lost 2 bases and the J segment 7 bases; nucleotides outside the gene matches: 1. The CDR3 is 14 residues long. CDR3: CASSLTSGSNEQFF. The DNA of the CDR3 is TGTGCCAGCAGCTTAACTAGCGGGAGTAATGAGCAGTTCTTC.

The rearrangement uses TRBV19 and TRBJ2-1; D gene unclear. The CDR3 contains 14 residues. Trimming removed 3 bases at V and 5 bases at J, with 11 bases between. Germline CDR1 reads LNHDA; CDR2 reads SQIVND (reference sequence). CDR3: CASSIGWSDNEQFF. CDR3 DNA: TGTGCCAGTAGTATCGGGTGGTCGGACAATGAGCAGTTCTTC.

The chain employs TRBV5-8 and TRBJ1-1; perhaps TRBD1 as D (5 bases). This CDR3 comprises 13 residues. Germline CDR1 is SGHTS and CDR2 is YDEGEE. V dropped 6 bases and J dropped 5 bases, with 14 bases sitting between them. The CDR3 sequence: CASTQGGGTEAFF. The CDR3 DNA follows: TGTGCCAGCACCCAGGGCGGGGGGACTGAAGCTTTCTTT.

Points on this clone: This sample also contains other DNA sequences that code for the same CDR3. V and J are TRBV4-1 and TRBJ2-1; 9 bases fit TRBD1. The CDR3 contains 15 residues. CDR1 and CDR2 (germline): MGHRA, YSYEKL. Germline trimming cut 4 bases from V and 4 bases from J; bases unmatched to any gene: 5. The CDR3 is CASSPGQGPYNEQFF. In DNA form, the CDR3 reads TGCGCCAGCAGCCCAGGACAGGGGCCATACAATGAGCAGTTCTTC.

V is TRBV19 and J is TRBJ1-4; 8 positions agree with TRBD1. The length of the CDR3 is 19 residues. Germline trimming cut 7 bases from V and 0 bases from J; bases unmatched to any gene: 16. Germline V lookup: CDR1 LNHDA, CDR2 SQIVND (reference sequence). The CDR3 loop reads CASTLTDRATYATNEKLFF. The CDR3 DNA reads as TGTGCCAGTACCCTTACGGACAGGGCTACGTATGCAACTAATGAAAAACTGTTTTTT.

Notes on this clone: At one end, the junction sequence differs from germline, possibly due to a read error. The rearrangement uses TRBV2 and TRBJ2-2, with 10 bases that match TRBD2. The CDR3 has 16 amino acids. In germline, CDR1 is SNHLY, CDR2 FYNNEI. This CDR3 is CASTGKRGGYTEELFF. The CDR3 DNA reads as TGTGCCAGCACGGGCAAGCGGGGGGGTTACACCGAGGAGCTGTTTTTT. The full variable domain, with the rest looked up from reference TRBV2 and TRBJ2-2, is EPEVTQTPSHQVTQMGQEVILRCVPISNHLYFYWYRQILGQKVEFLVSFYNNEISEKSEIFDDQFSVERPDGSNFTLKIRSTKLEDSAMYFCASTGKRGGYTEELFFGEGSRLTVL.

The chain has TRBV28 and TRBJ2-7; D not certain. With 1 base removed from V and 3 bases from J, the gap between germline ends came to 7 bases. The germline CDR1 and CDR2 sequences are MDHEN and SYDVKM. The CDR3 consists of 13 residues. This CDR3 is CASSLYSGYEQYF. The CDR3 nucleotides are TGTGCCAGCAGTTTATATTCAGGCTACGAGCAGTACTTC.

The J gene is TRBJ2-7, the V gene TRBV5-1, with D perhaps TRBD2 (6 bases). This CDR3 spans 14 amino acids. Trimming took 0 bases from V and 7 from J, leaving 14 bases between them. CDR1 SGHRS and CDR2 YFSETQ come from the germline V gene. CDR3 bases: TGCGCCAGCAGCTTGGGGGGGACTGGCGTAGAGCAGTACTTC. Its protein is CASSLGGTGVEQYF.

The rearrangement links TRBV6-5 to TRBJ2-1; D is undetermined. Germline CDR1 and CDR2: MNHEY and SVGAGI. V gave up 6 bases and J gave up 5 bases, with 17 bases separating them. CDR3 length equals 15 residues. CDR3: CASRNPNLPHNEQFF. The DNA of the CDR3 is TGTGCCAGCAGAAATCCGAACCTACCGCACAATGAGCAGTTCTTC.

This clone was counted between two and nine times. This chain connects TRBV6-1 to TRBJ1-2; tentative D call: TRBD1 (5 bases). With 7 bases removed from V and 5 bases from J, the gap between germline ends came to 14 bases. CDR1 is MNHNS and CDR2 is SASEGT in the germline V gene. The CDR3 consists of 13 residues. The CDR3 DNA reads TGTGCCAGCAAGTCGCAGGGTGTGTATGGCTACACCTTC. Encoded protein: CASKSQGVYGYTF.

V gene TRBV29-1 combines with J gene TRBJ1-5; D is unresolved. Per germline, CDR1 SQVTM and CDR2 ANQGSEA. The V gene lost 4 bases and the J gene lost 0 bases, with 4 bases spanning the gap. The CDR3 is 12 residues long. CDR3 in DNA: TGCAGCGTTGGTAATAGCAATCAGCCCCAGCATTTT. It is translated as CSVGNSNQPQHF.

This clone occurred a few times. V and J are TRBV12-5 and TRBJ2-5; 14 positions match TRBD2. CDR1 and CDR2 from the germline V gene are LGHNT and FRNRAP. The CDR3 runs 16 residues. Unmatched junction bases numbered 4, after V lost 7 bases and J lost 0 bases. This CDR3 is CASVGTSGGYQETQYF. The CDR3 DNA follows: TGTGCTAGTGTTGGGACTAGCGGGGGATACCAAGAGACCCAGTACTTC.

The CDR3 is CAWSGLGNEQFF. In DNA form, the CDR3 reads TGTGCCTGGAGCGGACTCGGTAATGAGCAGTTCTTC. The V call is TRBV30, the J call TRBJ2-1; perhaps TRBD2 as D (5 bases). This CDR3 has 12 residues. Deletions cut 3 bases from V and 7 bases from J, with 10 bases between. CDR1 and CDR2 (germline): GTSNPN, SVGIG (reference sequence).

The chain is built from TRBV7-9 and TRBJ2-1; the match to TRBD2 covers 9 bases. J lost 8 bases, V lost 3 bases, and 5 bases had no gene match. Germline V gene lookup returns CDR1 SEHNR and CDR2 FQNEAQ (reference sequence). This CDR3 is built from 14 residues. The CDR3 DNA sequence: TGTGCCAGCAGCTTTGGTAGCGGGAGCGATGAGCAGTTCTTC. It translates to CASSFGSGSDEQFF.